The 6 T cell receptor beta chains reported below all come from one sample, sequenced in a study of T cells expressing NK-cell markers. After re-calling the 5' RACE reads, TCRdb lists one entry per CDR3 protein, DNA absent. The sample has around 14,000 distinct CDR3 sequences. The sample was blood T cells: a sorted CD56 or NKG2C T cell subset, CD4+ or CD8+ T cells, or bulk PBMC T cells (not recorded which). These TCRs come from a man aged 18 to 69 in good health.

The V and J genes are TRBV7-8 and TRBJ2-1; TCRdb's D call of TRBD1 is untestable without DNA. Germline V gene data show CDR1 as SGHVS and CDR2 as FQNEAQ. The CDR3 loop spans 13 amino acids. Here the CDR3 reads CASSPSPSISRFF.

This chain links TRBV20-1 with TRBJ2-7; absent DNA, TCRdb's TRBD2 call cannot be checked. Germline V gene lookup returns CDR1 DFQATT and CDR2 SNEGSKA (reference sequence). The CDR3 loop spans 14 amino acids. The CDR3 reads CSATPTSGRPEQYF.

This chain links TRBV7-2 with TRBJ2-5; TCRdb picks TRBD1, but there is no DNA to check that call. Germline V gene sequence: CDR1 SGHTA, CDR2 FQGNSA. There are 14 residues in the CDR3. The CDR3 spells CASSPWTGEETQYF.

The CDR3 spells CASSNRDSSYEQYF. J is TRBJ2-7 and V is TRBV28; TCRdb designates TRBD1, a call that cannot be tested without DNA. The CDR3 is 14 amino acids. Germline-derived CDR1 and CDR2 are MDHEN and SYDVKM.

The chain uses TRBV12-3 or TRBV12-4 and TRBJ2-7. The CDR3 is made up of 14 amino acids. This CDR3 is CASSLRSGSYEQYF.

This sequence joins TRBV27 and TRBJ2-1; TCRdb outputs TRBD1, but without DNA this stays unchecked. Germline loops: CDR1 MNHEY, CDR2 SMNVEV (reference sequence). The CDR3 length is 13 residues. The CDR3: CASRRSGDGEQFF.